Listed below are T cell receptor beta chains from one sample, sequenced in a study of CD8 T cells in Susac syndrome. One entry per CDR3 protein results from TCRdb running MiXCR on the immunoSEQ multiplex PCR reads. The repertoire holds about 200,000 distinct CDR3 sequences, with around 93% as singletons. Sequenced sample: CD4+ T cells from PBMCs. The receptors originated from a human donor with multiple sclerosis. The CDR3 runs from the conserved cysteine through the conserved F or W. The order of the fields is J gene, D gene, clone size, V gene, CDR3 length, CDR3 DNA, CDR3 protein. A D gene is named only where the DNA matches it firmly. Clone size, where shown, is once, few, many, or a class for clones that have expanded.

j_gene: TRBJ1-6
d_gene: NA
abundance: NA
v_gene: TRBV7-9
len: 15
CDR3nt: TGTGCCAGCACCCCTGCGGGGCCTCATAATTCACCCCTCCACTTT
CDR3aa: CASTPAGPHNSPLHF

j_gene: TRBJ2-5
d_gene: NA
abundance: once
v_gene: TRBV5-1
len: 15
CDR3nt: TGCGCCAGCAGCTCCGTATCTGGGGGCCAAGAGACCCAGTACTTC
CDR3aa: CASSSVSGGQETQYF

j_gene: TRBJ2-3
d_gene: NA
abundance: NA
v_gene: TRBV20-1
len: 15
CDR3nt: TGCAGTGCCAGATCCGGGGGCCACAGCACAGATACGCAGTATTTT
CDR3aa: CSARSGGHSTDTQYF

j_gene: TRBJ1-4
d_gene: TRBD1
abundance: NA
v_gene: TRBV3-1
len: 16
CDR3nt: TGTGCCAGCAGCCCGGACAGGGGTGGATGGAATGAAAAACTGTTTTTT
CDR3aa: CASSPDRGGWNEKLFF

j_gene: TRBJ2-5
d_gene: NA
abundance: NA
v_gene: TRBV7-9
len: 12
CDR3nt: TGTGCCAGCACCGCGTTTCAAGAGACCCAGTACTTC
CDR3aa: CASTAFQETQYF

j_gene: TRBJ2-1
d_gene: NA
abundance: NA
v_gene: TRBV7-3
len: 13
CDR3nt: TGTGCCAGCAGCTCAAACGATTTTAATGAGCAGTTCTTC
CDR3aa: CASSSNDFNEQFF

j_gene: TRBJ2-5
d_gene: NA
abundance: NA
v_gene: TRBV7-2
len: 16
CDR3nt: TGTGCCAGCAGCTTATGGGCAGGGGCCTTCCAAGAGACCCAGTACTTC
CDR3aa: CASSLWAGAFQETQYF

j_gene: TRBJ2-5
d_gene: TRBD2
abundance: NA
v_gene: TRBV20-1
len: 13
CDR3nt: TGCAGTGCCCCGACTAGCGGCCAAGAGACCCAGTACTTC
CDR3aa: CSAPTSGQETQYF

j_gene: TRBJ2-7
d_gene: TRBD2
abundance: NA
v_gene: TRBV4-2
len: 16
CDR3nt: TGTGCCAGCAGCCAAGAGGGGACTAGCGGGGCCTACGAGCAGTACTTC
CDR3aa: CASSQEGTSGAYEQYF

j_gene: TRBJ2-7
d_gene: TRBD2
abundance: NA
v_gene: TRBV7-9
len: 14
CDR3nt: TGTGCCAGCAGCTTAGGGACTAGCGGGGCTGAGCAGTACTTC
CDR3aa: CASSLGTSGAEQYF

j_gene: TRBJ1-1
d_gene: NA
abundance: once
v_gene: TRBV30
len: 12
CDR3nt: TGTGCCTGGAGTGGGGGCACCGGGCAAGCTTTCTTT
CDR3aa: CAWSGGTGQAFF

j_gene: TRBJ1-1
d_gene: NA
abundance: NA
v_gene: TRBV3-1
len: 14
CDR3nt: TGTGCCAGCAGCCCCAGGGGTGAAAACACTGAAGCTTTCTTT
CDR3aa: CASSPRGENTEAFF

j_gene: TRBJ2-1
d_gene: NA
abundance: NA
v_gene: TRBV27
len: 15
CDR3nt: TGTGCCAGCAGTGCGCGGACGGGGACCTACAATGAGCAGTTCTTC
CDR3aa: CASSARTGTYNEQFF

j_gene: TRBJ2-1
d_gene: TRBD1
abundance: NA
v_gene: TRBV10-3
len: 13
CDR3nt: TGTGCCATCAACTCCGGGACAGAAGAAGGGCAGTTCTTC
CDR3aa: CAINSGTEEGQFF

j_gene: TRBJ1-2
d_gene: NA
abundance: NA
v_gene: TRBV7-8
len: 12
CDR3nt: TGTGCCAGCAGCAAAGACAGATATGGCTACACCTTC
CDR3aa: CASSKDRYGYTF

j_gene: TRBJ1-2
d_gene: NA
abundance: NA
v_gene: TRBV15
len: 14
CDR3nt: TGTGCCACCAGCAGAGATATGGAGAGGGATGGCTACACCTTC
CDR3aa: CATSRDMERDGYTF

j_gene: TRBJ2-1
d_gene: TRBD1
abundance: NA
v_gene: TRBV6-1
len: 14
CDR3nt: TGTGCCAGCGCACAGGGGAGTTTATACAATGAGCAGTTCTTC
CDR3aa: CASAQGSLYNEQFF

j_gene: TRBJ1-1
d_gene: NA
abundance: once
v_gene: TRBV29-1
len: 16
CDR3nt: TGCAGCGTTGTCCGGGGATTCGGATCGGGACGCACTGAAGCTTTCTTT
CDR3aa: CSVVRGFGSGRTEAFF

j_gene: TRBJ2-2
d_gene: NA
abundance: NA
v_gene: TRBV5-1
len: 12
CDR3nt: TGCGCCAGCAGCTTGGACTCCGGAGTGCTGTTTTTT
CDR3aa: CASSLDSGVLFF

j_gene: TRBJ2-2
d_gene: NA
abundance: NA
v_gene: TRBV20-1
len: 13
CDR3nt: TGCAGTGCTAGGCATCAATACACCGGGGAGCTGTTTTTT
CDR3aa: CSARHQYTGELFF

j_gene: TRBJ1-2
d_gene: NA
abundance: NA
v_gene: TRBV5-1
len: 13
CDR3nt: TGCGCCAGCAGCTTGGATGCAGGCTATGGCTACACCTTC
CDR3aa: CASSLDAGYGYTF

j_gene: TRBJ2-2
d_gene: TRBD1
abundance: NA
v_gene: TRBV4-2
len: 16
CDR3nt: TGTGCCAGCAGCCAACGCCTCGGGACAGGGACCGGGGAGCTGTTTTTT
CDR3aa: CASSQRLGTGTGELFF

j_gene: TRBJ1-2
d_gene: NA
abundance: once
v_gene: TRBV3-1
len: 13
CDR3nt: TGTGCCAGCAGCCAAGACGGGAGCTATGGCTACACCTTC
CDR3aa: CASSQDGSYGYTF

j_gene: TRBJ2-1
d_gene: NA
abundance: NA
v_gene: TRBV2
len: 14
CDR3nt: TGTGCCAGCAGGGGGCCACAGGGACACAATGAGCAGTTCTTC
CDR3aa: CASRGPQGHNEQFF

j_gene: TRBJ2-5
d_gene: NA
abundance: once
v_gene: TRBV24-1
len: 15
CDR3nt: TGTGCCACCACCCGACGGACCGCGGATTCAGAGACCCAGTACTTC
CDR3aa: CATTRRTADSETQYF

j_gene: TRBJ1-2
d_gene: TRBD1
abundance: NA
v_gene: TRBV30
len: 15
CDR3nt: TGTGCCAACGGGGACAGAGGGGGCATCGGGTCTGGCTACACCTTC
CDR3aa: CANGDRGGIGSGYTF

j_gene: TRBJ1-2
d_gene: NA
abundance: few
v_gene: TRBV3-1
len: 14
CDR3nt: TGTGCCAGCAGCCAAGGGGCCAGCAACTATGGCTACACCTTC
CDR3aa: CASSQGASNYGYTF

j_gene: TRBJ2-3
d_gene: NA
abundance: once
v_gene: TRBV29-1
len: 12
CDR3nt: TGCAGCGTTGTAAGGGGCGCAGATACGCAGTATTTT
CDR3aa: CSVVRGADTQYF

j_gene: TRBJ1-1
d_gene: NA
abundance: once
v_gene: TRBV3-1
len: 12
CDR3nt: TGTGCCAGCAGCAATATACCTTCTGAAGCTTTCTTT
CDR3aa: CASSNIPSEAFF

j_gene: TRBJ1-4
d_gene: TRBD1
abundance: NA
v_gene: TRBV4-1
len: 15
CDR3nt: TGCGCCAGCAGCCGAACCGGGACAGTTAATGAAAAACTGTTTTTT
CDR3aa: CASSRTGTVNEKLFF

j_gene: TRBJ2-5
d_gene: NA
abundance: NA
v_gene: TRBV29-1
len: 14
CDR3nt: TGCAGCGGCCTCGTAGAGGGGTGGCTAGAGACCCAGTACTTC
CDR3aa: CSGLVEGWLETQYF

j_gene: TRBJ2-5
d_gene: NA
abundance: NA
v_gene: TRBV3-1
len: 14
CDR3nt: TGTGCCAGCAGCCAAGTCCGGACCCAAGAGACCCAGTACTTC
CDR3aa: CASSQVRTQETQYF

j_gene: TRBJ1-5
d_gene: NA
abundance: once
v_gene: TRBV20-1
len: 14
CDR3nt: TGCAGTGCTAGAGACGAAAAAAGCAATCAGCCCCAGCATTTT
CDR3aa: CSARDEKSNQPQHF

j_gene: TRBJ2-1
d_gene: TRBD2
abundance: NA
v_gene: TRBV25-1
len: 15
CDR3nt: TGTGCCAGCAGTGGCGGACTAGCGGGGCAAGATGAGCAGTTCTTC
CDR3aa: CASSGGLAGQDEQFF

j_gene: TRBJ2-7
d_gene: TRBD1
abundance: NA
v_gene: TRBV3-1
len: 16
CDR3nt: TGTGCCAGCAGCCAGGGGGGACAGGGAGATCCCTACGAGCAGTACTTC
CDR3aa: CASSQGGQGDPYEQYF

j_gene: TRBJ2-3
d_gene: NA
abundance: NA
v_gene: TRBV20-1
len: 14
CDR3nt: TGCAGTGCTAGAGAGGGACTCGACACAGATACGCAGTATTTT
CDR3aa: CSAREGLDTDTQYF

j_gene: TRBJ2-1
d_gene: TRBD1
abundance: NA
v_gene: TRBV2
len: 15
CDR3nt: TGTGCCAGCAGCCCGGGACAGGTCGACTACAATGAGCAGTTCTTC
CDR3aa: CASSPGQVDYNEQFF

j_gene: TRBJ1-5
d_gene: TRBD1
abundance: NA
v_gene: TRBV12-3/TRBV12-4
len: 14
CDR3nt: TGTGCCAGCAGTTCGCGACAGGGAGGTCAGCCCCAGCATTTT
CDR3aa: CASSSRQGGQPQHF

j_gene: TRBJ1-1
d_gene: NA
abundance: NA
v_gene: TRBV29-1
len: 10
CDR3nt: TGCAGCGTTCTGGGGAGTGAAGCTTTCTTT
CDR3aa: CSVLGSEAFF

j_gene: TRBJ2-1
d_gene: NA
abundance: NA
v_gene: TRBV12-3/TRBV12-4
len: 14
CDR3nt: TGTGCCAGCAGTGGGACTGGCGCCTACAATGAGCAGTTCTTC
CDR3aa: CASSGTGAYNEQFF

j_gene: TRBJ2-3
d_gene: NA
abundance: NA
v_gene: TRBV14
len: 14
CDR3nt: TGTGCCAGCCGAGCGGGCCCTCACGGAGATACGCAGTATTTT
CDR3aa: CASRAGPHGDTQYF

j_gene: TRBJ2-2
d_gene: NA
abundance: NA
v_gene: TRBV7-8
len: 13
CDR3nt: TGTGCCAGCCATCCGCCGAACACCGGGGAGCTGTTTTTT
CDR3aa: CASHPPNTGELFF

j_gene: TRBJ1-6
d_gene: TRBD1
abundance: NA
v_gene: TRBV13
len: 16
CDR3nt: TGTGCCAGCAGCTTCAGGGGGCTATCCTATAATTCACCCCTCCACTTT
CDR3aa: CASSFRGLSYNSPLHF

j_gene: TRBJ1-1
d_gene: NA
abundance: NA
v_gene: TRBV12-3/TRBV12-4
len: 14
CDR3nt: TGTGCCAGCAGTTTACCGGTCTCGAACACTGAAGCTTTCTTT
CDR3aa: CASSLPVSNTEAFF

j_gene: TRBJ2-5
d_gene: TRBD2
abundance: NA
v_gene: TRBV29-1
len: 15
CDR3nt: TGCAGCGTCGCGAGCAGCGGGGAGTACCAAGAGACCCAGTACTTC
CDR3aa: CSVASSGEYQETQYF

j_gene: TRBJ1-5
d_gene: NA
abundance: NA
v_gene: TRBV29-1
len: 13
CDR3nt: TGCAGCGTGGGCGGGGGCACCAATCAGCCCCAGCATTTT
CDR3aa: CSVGGGTNQPQHF

j_gene: TRBJ1-5
d_gene: NA
abundance: NA
v_gene: TRBV28
len: 12
CDR3nt: TGTGCCAGCAAGGTTTCGAAACAGCCCCAGCATTTT
CDR3aa: CASKVSKQPQHF

j_gene: TRBJ2-7
d_gene: TRBD1
abundance: once
v_gene: TRBV18
len: 14
CDR3nt: TGTGCCAGCTCAACGGTGACAGGGTCCTACGAGCAGTACTTC
CDR3aa: CASSTVTGSYEQYF

j_gene: TRBJ2-6
d_gene: NA
abundance: NA
v_gene: TRBV29-1
len: 14
CDR3nt: TGCAGCGTTGCGGTCCGATCTGGGGCCAACGTCCTGACTTTC
CDR3aa: CSVAVRSGANVLTF

j_gene: TRBJ1-2
d_gene: NA
abundance: NA
v_gene: TRBV6-5
len: 12
CDR3nt: TGTGCCAGCCGCAAAGGGGAGGATGGCTACACCTTC
CDR3aa: CASRKGEDGYTF

j_gene: TRBJ1-1
d_gene: NA
abundance: once
v_gene: TRBV20-1
len: 13
CDR3nt: TGCAGTGCCCCGAGTTGGGCATGGGCTGAAGCTTTCTTT
CDR3aa: CSAPSWAWAEAFF

j_gene: TRBJ2-7
d_gene: NA
abundance: NA
v_gene: TRBV3-1
len: 12
CDR3nt: TGTGCCAGCAGCCAAGTTAGGGACGAGCAGTACTTC
CDR3aa: CASSQVRDEQYF

j_gene: TRBJ2-7
d_gene: TRBD1
abundance: NA
v_gene: TRBV3-1
len: 16
CDR3nt: TGTGCCAGCAGCCAAGCCCTTGGCAGGGGGCTCGACGAGCAGTACTTC
CDR3aa: CASSQALGRGLDEQYF

j_gene: TRBJ2-5
d_gene: NA
abundance: NA
v_gene: TRBV19
len: 15
CDR3nt: TGTGCCAGTGCGGTCCAGGCAACCCTCCAAGAGACCCAGTACTTC
CDR3aa: CASAVQATLQETQYF